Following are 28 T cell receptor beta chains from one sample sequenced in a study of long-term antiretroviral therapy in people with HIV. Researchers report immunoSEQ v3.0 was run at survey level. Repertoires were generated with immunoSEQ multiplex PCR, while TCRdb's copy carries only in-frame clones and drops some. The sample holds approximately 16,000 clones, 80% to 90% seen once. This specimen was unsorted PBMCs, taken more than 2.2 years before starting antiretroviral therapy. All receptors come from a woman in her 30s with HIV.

CDR3 nucleotide sequence: TGTGCCAGCAGCGCGGTCTCAGAGGATACGCAGTATTTT. As protein: CASSAVSEDTQYF. The chain uses TRBV5-4 and TRBJ2-3; D unresolved. The CDR3 has 13 amino acids. Between the trimmed V and J ends, which lost 4 bases and 6 bases, there was a span of 12 bases. Germline assignment: CDR1 SGHNT and CDR2 YYREEE (reference sequence). Variable domain in full (rest from reference TRBV5-4 and TRBJ2-3): ETGVTQSPTHLIKTRGQQVTLRCSSQSGHNTVSWYQQALGQGPQFIFQYYREEENGRGNFPPRFSGLQFPNYSSELNVNALELDDSALYLCASSAVSEDTQYFGPGTRLTVL.

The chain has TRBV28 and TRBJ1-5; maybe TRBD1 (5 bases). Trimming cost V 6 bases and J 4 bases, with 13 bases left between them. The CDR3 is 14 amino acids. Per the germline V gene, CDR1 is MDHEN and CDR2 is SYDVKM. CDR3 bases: TGTGCCAGCAGCCCCAGGGACGTAAATCAGCCCCAGCATTTT. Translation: CASSPRDVNQPQHF.

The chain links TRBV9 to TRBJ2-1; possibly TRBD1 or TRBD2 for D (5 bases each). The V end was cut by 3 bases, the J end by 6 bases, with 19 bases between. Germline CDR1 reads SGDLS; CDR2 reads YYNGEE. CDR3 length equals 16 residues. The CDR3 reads CASSARQIGSGNEQFF. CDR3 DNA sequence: TGTGCCAGCAGCGCCAGACAGATAGGGAGCGGCAATGAGCAGTTCTTC.

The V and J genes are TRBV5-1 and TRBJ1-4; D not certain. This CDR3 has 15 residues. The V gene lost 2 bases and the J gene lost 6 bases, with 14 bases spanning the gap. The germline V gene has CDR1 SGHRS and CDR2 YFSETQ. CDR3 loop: CASSLTRDRDEKLFF. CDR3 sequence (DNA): TGCGCCAGCAGCTTAACAAGGGATCGGGATGAAAAACTGTTTTTT.

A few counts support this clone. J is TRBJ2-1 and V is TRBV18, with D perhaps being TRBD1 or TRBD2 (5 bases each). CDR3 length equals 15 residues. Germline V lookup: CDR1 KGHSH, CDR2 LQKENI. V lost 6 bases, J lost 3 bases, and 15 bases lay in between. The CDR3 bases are TGTGCCAGCTCGCCCGGGACCGTGGACTACAATGAGCAGTTCTTC. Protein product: CASSPGTVDYNEQFF.

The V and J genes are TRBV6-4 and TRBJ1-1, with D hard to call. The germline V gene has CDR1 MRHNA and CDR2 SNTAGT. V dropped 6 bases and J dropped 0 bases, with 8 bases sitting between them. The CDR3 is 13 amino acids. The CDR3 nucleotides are TGTGCCAGCAGGAGGACGGTGAACACTGAAGCTTTCTTT. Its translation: CASRRTVNTEAFF.

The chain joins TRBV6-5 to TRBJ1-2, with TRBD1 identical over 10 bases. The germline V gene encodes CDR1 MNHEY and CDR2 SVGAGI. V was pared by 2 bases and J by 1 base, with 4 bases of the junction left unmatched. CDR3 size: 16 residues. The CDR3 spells CASSYVRTGGNYGYTF. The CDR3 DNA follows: TGTGCCAGCAGTTACGTAAGGACAGGGGGTAACTATGGCTACACCTTC.

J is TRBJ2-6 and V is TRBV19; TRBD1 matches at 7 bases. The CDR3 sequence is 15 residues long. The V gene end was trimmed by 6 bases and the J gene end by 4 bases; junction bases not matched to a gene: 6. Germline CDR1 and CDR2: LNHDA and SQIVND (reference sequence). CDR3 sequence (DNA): TGTGCCAGTAGACGACAGGGTGACGGGGCCAACGTCCTGACTTTC. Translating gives CASRRQGDGANVLTF. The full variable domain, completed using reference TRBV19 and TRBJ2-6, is DGGITQSPKYLFRKEGQNVTLSCEQNLNHDAMYWYRQDPGQGLRLIYYSQIVNDFQKGDIAEGYSVSREKKESFPLTVTSAQKNPTAFYLCASRRQGDGANVLTFGAGSRLTVL.

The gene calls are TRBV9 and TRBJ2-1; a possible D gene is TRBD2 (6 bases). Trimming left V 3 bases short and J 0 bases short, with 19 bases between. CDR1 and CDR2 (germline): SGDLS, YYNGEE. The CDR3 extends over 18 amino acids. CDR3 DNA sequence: TGTGCCAGCAGCGCGCGATCCACTAGCTGGGTCTCCTACAATGAGCAGTTCTTC. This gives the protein CASSARSTSWVSYNEQFF.

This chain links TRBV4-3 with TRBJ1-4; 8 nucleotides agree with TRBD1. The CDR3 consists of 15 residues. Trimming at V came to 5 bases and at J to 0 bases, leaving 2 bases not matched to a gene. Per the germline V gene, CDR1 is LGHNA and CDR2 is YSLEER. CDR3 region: CASSKQGATNEKLFF. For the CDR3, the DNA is TGCGCCAGCAGCAAACAGGGGGCAACTAATGAAAAACTGTTTTTT.

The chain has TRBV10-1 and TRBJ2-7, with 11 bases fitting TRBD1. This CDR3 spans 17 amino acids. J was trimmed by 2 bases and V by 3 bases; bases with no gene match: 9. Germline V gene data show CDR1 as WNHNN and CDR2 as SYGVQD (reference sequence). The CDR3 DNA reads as TGCGCCAGCAGTGACCTAGAGGCGGGACAGGGGGCCTACGAGCAGTACTTC. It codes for CASSDLEAGQGAYEQYF.

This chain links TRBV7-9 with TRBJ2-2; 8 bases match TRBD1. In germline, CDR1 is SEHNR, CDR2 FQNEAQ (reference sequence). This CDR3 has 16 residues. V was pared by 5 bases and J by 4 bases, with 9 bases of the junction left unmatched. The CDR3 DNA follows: TGTGCCAGCAGCCCCAGACAGGGGTCGGCCACCGGGGAGCTGTTTTTT. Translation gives CASSPRQGSATGELFF. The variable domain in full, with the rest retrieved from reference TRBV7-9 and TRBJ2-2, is DTGVSQNPRHKITKRGQNVTFRCDPISEHNRLYWYRQTLGQGPEFLTYFQNEAQLEKSRLLSDRFSAERPKGSFSTLEIQRTEQGDSAMYLCASSPRQGSATGELFFGEGSRLTVL.

The CDR3 coding sequence is TGTGCCAGCAGTTTCGGACCCTCAGGTGAGCAGTTCTTC. As protein: CASSFGPSGEQFF. The V and J genes are TRBV27 and TRBJ2-1; unclear D gene. Looked up from germline, CDR1 is MNHEY and CDR2 is SMNVEV (reference sequence). The CDR3 covers 13 residues. Trimming cost V 3 bases and J 9 bases, with 12 bases left between them.

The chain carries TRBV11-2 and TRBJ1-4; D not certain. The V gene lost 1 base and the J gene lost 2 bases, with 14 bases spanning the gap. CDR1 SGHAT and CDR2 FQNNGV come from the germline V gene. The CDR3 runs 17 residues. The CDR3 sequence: CASSLGQALGTNEKLFF. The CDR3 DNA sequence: TGTGCCAGCAGCTTAGGCCAGGCCCTCGGGACTAATGAAAAACTGTTTTTT. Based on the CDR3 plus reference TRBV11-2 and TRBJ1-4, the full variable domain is EAGVAQSPRYKIIEKRQSVAFWCNPISGHATLYWYQQILGQGPKLLIQFQNNGVVDDSQLPKDRFSAERLKGVDSTLKIQPAKLEDSAVYLCASSLGQALGTNEKLFFGSGTQLSVL.

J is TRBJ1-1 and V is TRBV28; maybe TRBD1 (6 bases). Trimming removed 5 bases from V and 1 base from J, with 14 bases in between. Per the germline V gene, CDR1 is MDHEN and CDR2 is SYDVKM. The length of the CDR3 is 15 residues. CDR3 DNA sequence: TGTGCCAGCAGTAGTACAGGGAACCAGAACACTGAAGCTTTCTTT. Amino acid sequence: CASSSTGNQNTEAFF.

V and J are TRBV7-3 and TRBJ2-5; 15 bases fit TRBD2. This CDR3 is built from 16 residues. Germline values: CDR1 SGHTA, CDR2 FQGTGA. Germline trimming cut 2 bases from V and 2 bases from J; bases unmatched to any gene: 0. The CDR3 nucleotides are TGTGCCAGCAGCTTAGGACTAGCGGGGGGGCAAGAGACCCAGTACTTC. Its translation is CASSLGLAGGQETQYF.

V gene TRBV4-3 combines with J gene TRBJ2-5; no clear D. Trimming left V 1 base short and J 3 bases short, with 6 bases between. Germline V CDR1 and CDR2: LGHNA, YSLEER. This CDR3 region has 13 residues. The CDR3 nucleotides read TGCGCCAGCAGCCAAGGGCAGAAAGAGACCCAGTACTTC. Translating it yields CASSQGQKETQYF.

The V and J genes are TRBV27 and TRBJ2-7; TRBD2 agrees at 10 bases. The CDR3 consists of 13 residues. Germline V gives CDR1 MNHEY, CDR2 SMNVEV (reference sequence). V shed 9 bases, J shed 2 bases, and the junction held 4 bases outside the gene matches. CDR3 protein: CASRLAGTYEQYF. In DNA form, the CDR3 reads TGTGCCAGTCGACTAGCGGGCACCTACGAGCAGTACTTC.

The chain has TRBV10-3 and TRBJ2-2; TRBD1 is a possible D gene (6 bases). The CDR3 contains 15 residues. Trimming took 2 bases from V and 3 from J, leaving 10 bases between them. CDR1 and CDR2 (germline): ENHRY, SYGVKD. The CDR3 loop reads CAISELGGHTGELFF. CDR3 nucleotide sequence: TGTGCCATCAGTGAGCTTGGGGGCCACACCGGGGAGCTGTTTTTT.

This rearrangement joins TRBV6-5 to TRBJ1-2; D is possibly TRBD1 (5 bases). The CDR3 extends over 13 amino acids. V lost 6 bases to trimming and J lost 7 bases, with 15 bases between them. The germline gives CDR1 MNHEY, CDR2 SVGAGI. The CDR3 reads CASSPQVRSGYTF. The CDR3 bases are TGTGCCAGCAGCCCACAGGTCCGTAGTGGCTACACCTTC.

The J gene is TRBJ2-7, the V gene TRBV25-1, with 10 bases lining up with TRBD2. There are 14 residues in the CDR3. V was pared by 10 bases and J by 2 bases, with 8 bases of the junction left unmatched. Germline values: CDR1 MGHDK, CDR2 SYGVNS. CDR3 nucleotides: TGTGCCACGAGGAGTAGCGGGGGGACCTACGAGCAGTACTTC. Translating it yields CATRSSGGTYEQYF.

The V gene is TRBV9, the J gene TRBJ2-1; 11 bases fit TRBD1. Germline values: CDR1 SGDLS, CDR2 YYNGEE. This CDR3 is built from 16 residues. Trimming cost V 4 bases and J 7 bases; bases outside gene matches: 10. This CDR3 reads CASSLAGQGASNEQFF. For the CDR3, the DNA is TGTGCCAGCAGCCTGGCAGGACAGGGGGCTTCGAATGAGCAGTTCTTC.

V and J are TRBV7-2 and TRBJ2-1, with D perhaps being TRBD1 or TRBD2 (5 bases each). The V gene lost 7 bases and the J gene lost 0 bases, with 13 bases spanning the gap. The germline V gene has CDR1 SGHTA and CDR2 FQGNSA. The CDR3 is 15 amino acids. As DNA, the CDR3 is TGTGCCAGCACCTGGGGGAAGAGCTCCTACAATGAGCAGTTCTTC. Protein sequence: CASTWGKSSYNEQFF.

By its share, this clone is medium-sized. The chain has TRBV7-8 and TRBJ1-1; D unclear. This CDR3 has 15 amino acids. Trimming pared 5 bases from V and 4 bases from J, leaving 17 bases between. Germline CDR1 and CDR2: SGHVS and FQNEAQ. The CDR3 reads CASSASAPGITEAFF. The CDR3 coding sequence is TGTGCCAGCAGCGCTAGCGCGCCAGGCATCACTGAAGCTTTCTTT.

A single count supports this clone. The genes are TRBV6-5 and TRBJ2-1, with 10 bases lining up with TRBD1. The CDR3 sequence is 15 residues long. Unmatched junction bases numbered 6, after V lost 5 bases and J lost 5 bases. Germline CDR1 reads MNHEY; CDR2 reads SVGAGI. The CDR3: CASSAGTGANNEQFF. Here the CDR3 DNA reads TGTGCCAGCAGTGCCGGGACAGGGGCGAACAATGAGCAGTTCTTC.

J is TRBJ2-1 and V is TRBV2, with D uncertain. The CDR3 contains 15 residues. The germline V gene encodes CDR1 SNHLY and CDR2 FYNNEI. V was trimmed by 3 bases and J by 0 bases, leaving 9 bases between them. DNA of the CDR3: TGTGCCAGCAGTGAGAGTACAAGCTCCTACAATGAGCAGTTCTTC. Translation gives CASSESTSSYNEQFF.

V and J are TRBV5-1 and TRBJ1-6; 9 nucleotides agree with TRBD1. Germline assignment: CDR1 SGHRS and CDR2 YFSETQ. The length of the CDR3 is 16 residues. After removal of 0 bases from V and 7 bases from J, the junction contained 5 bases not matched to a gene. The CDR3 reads CASSLAGQGSNSPLHF. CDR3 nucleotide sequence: TGCGCCAGCAGCTTGGCCGGACAGGGGTCAAATTCACCCCTCCACTTT.

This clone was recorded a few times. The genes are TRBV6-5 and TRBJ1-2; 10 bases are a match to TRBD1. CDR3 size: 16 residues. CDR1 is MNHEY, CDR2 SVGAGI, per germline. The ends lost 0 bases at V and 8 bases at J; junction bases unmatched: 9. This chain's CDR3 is CASSYSRTGGLTGYTF. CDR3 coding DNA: TGTGCCAGCAGTTACTCCCGGACAGGGGGTCTGACAGGCTACACCTTC.